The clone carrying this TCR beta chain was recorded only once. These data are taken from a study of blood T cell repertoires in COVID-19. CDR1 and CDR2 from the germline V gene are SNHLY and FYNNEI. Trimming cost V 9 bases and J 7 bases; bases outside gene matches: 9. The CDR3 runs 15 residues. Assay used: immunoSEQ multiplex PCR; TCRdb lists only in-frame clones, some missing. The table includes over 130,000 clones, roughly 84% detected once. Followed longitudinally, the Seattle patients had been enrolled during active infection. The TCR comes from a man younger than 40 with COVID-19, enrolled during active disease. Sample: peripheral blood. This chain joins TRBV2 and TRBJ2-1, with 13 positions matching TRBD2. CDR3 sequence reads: CARHGGTSGKNEQFF. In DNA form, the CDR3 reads TGTGCCAGGCACGGGGGGACTAGCGGGAAGAATGAGCAGTTCTTC. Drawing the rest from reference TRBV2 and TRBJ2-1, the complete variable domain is EPEVTQTPSHQVTQMGQEVILRCVPISNHLYFYWYRQILGQKVEFLVSFYNNEISEKSEIFDDQFSVERPDGSNFTLKIRSTKLEDSAMYFCARHGGTSGKNEQFFGPGTRLTVL.